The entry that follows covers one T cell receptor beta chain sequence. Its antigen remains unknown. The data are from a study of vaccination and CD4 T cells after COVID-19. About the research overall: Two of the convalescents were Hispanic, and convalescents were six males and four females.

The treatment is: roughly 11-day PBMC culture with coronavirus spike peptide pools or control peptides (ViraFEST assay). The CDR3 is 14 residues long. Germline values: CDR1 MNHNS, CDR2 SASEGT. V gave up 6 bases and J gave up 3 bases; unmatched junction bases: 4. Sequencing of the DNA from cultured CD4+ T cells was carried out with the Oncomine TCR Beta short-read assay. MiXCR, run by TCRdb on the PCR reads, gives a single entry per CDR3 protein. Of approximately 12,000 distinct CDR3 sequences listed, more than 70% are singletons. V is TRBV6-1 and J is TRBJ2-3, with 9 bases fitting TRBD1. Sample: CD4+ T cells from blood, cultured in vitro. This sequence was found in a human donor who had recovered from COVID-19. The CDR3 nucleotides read TGTGCCAGCAGAAGACAGGGGGAGACAGATACGCAGTATTTT. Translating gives CASRRQGETDTQYF.